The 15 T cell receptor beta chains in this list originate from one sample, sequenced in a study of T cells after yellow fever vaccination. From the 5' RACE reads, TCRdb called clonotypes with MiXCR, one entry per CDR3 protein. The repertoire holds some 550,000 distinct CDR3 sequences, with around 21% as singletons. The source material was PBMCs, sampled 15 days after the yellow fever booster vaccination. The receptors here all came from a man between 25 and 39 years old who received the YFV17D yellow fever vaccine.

This chain's CDR3 is CASSEGAGVPYNEQFF. CDR3 nucleotides: TGTGCCAGCAGCGAGGGAGCGGGAGTTCCCTACAATGAGCAGTTCTTC. V is TRBV9 and J is TRBJ2-1; 8 bases align to TRBD2. CDR3 size: 16 residues. V trimming: 3 bases; J trimming: 2 bases; junction bases outside the gene matches: 7. In germline, CDR1 is SGDLS, CDR2 YYNGEE.

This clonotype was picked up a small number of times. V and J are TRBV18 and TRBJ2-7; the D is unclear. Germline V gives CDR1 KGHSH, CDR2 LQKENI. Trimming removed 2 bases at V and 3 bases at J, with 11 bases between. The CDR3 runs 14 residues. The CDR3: CASSPSVSIYEQYF. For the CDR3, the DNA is TGTGCCAGCTCACCATCGGTCAGTATCTACGAGCAGTACTTC.

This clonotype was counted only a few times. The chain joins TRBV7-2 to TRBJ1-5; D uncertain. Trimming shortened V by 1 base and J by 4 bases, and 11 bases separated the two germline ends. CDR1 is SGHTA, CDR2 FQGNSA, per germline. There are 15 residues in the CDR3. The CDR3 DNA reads TGTGCCAGCAGCTTAGTGGGTTTCGGAAATCAGCCCCAGCATTTT. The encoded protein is CASSLVGFGNQPQHF.

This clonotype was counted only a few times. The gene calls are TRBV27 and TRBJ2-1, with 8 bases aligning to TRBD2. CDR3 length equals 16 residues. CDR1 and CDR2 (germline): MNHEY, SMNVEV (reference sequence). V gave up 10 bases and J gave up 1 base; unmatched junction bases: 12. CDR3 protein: CATSGSGGRSYNEQFF. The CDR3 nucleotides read TGTGCCACCTCCGGCAGCGGGGGTAGGTCCTACAATGAGCAGTTCTTC.

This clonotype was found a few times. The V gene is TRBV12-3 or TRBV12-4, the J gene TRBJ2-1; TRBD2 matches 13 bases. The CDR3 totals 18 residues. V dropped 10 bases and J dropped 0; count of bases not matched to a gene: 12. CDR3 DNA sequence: TGTGCCACCCGAACGGGACTAGCGGGACTTAGCTCCTACAATGAGCAGTTCTTC. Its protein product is CATRTGLAGLSSYNEQFF.

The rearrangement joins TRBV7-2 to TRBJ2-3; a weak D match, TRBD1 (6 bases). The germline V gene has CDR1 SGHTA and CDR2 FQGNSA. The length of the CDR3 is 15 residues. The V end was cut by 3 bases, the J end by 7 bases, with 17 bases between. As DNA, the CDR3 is TGTGCCAGCAGCTTCGGGACATGGGGCGCGAATACGCAGTATTTT. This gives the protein CASSFGTWGANTQYF.

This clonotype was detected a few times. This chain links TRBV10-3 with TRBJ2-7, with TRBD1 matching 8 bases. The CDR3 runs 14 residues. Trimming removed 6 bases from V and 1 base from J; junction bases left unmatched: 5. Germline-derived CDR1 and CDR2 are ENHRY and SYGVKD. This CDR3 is CAIRGTGRSYEQYF. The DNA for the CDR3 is TGTGCCATCAGAGGGACAGGAAGATCCTACGAGCAGTACTTC.

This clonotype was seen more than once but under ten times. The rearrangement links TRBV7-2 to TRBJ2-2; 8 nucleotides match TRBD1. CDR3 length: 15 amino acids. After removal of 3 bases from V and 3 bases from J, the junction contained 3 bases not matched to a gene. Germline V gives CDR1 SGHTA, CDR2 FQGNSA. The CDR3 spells CASSFTGGDTGELFF. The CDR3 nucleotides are TGTGCCAGCAGCTTTACAGGGGGAGACACCGGGGAGCTGTTTTTT.

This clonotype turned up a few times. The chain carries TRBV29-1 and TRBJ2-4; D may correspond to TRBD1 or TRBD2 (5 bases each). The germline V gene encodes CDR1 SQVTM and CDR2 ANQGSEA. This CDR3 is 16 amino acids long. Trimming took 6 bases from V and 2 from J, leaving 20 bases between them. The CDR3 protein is CSVPSRRETSKNIQYF. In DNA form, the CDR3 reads TGCAGCGTCCCGAGTCGCAGGGAGACCTCCAAAAACATTCAGTACTTC.

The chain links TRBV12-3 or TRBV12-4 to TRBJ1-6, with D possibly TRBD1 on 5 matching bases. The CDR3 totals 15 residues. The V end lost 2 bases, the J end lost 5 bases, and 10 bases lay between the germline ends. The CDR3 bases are TGTGCCAGCAGTTTAAGGGACGGGAATAATTCACCCCTCCACTTT. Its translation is CASSLRDGNNSPLHF.

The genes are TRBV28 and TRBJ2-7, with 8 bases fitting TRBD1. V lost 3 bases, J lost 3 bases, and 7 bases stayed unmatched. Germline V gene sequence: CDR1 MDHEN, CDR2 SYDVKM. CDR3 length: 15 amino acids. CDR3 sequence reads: CASSFVGTGDYEQYF. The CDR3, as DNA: TGTGCCAGCAGTTTTGTTGGGACAGGTGACTACGAGCAGTACTTC.

CDR3 DNA: TGCGCCACGACAGGGTGCACCGGGGAGCTGTTTTTT. Residues: CATTGCTGELFF. This sequence joins TRBV23-1 and TRBJ2-2; 7 bases line up with TRBD1. TRBV23-1 carries the ORF label, with uncertain function. V shed 10 bases and J 4 bases; nucleotides not matched to a gene: 3. The CDR3 loop spans 12 amino acids.

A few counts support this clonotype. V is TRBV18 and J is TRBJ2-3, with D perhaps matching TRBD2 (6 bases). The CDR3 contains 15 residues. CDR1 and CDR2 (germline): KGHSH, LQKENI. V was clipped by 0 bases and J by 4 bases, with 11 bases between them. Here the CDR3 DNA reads TGTGCCAGCTCACCACCCACGGGAGTTTCAGATACGCAGTATTTT. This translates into CASSPPTGVSDTQYF.

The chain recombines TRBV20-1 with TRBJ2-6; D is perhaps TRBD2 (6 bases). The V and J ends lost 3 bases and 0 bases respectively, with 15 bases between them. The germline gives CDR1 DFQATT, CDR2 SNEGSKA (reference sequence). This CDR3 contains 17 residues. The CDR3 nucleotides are TGCAGTGCTAGGGTCCGGGACTCAGACTCTGGGGCCAACGTCCTGACTTTC. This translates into CSARVRDSDSGANVLTF.

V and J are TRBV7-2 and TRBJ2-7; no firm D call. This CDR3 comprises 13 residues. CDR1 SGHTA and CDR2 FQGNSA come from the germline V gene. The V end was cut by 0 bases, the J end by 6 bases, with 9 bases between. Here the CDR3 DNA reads TGTGCCAGCAGCTTAGCGGATAGTTCCGAGCAGTACTTC. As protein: CASSLADSSEQYF.